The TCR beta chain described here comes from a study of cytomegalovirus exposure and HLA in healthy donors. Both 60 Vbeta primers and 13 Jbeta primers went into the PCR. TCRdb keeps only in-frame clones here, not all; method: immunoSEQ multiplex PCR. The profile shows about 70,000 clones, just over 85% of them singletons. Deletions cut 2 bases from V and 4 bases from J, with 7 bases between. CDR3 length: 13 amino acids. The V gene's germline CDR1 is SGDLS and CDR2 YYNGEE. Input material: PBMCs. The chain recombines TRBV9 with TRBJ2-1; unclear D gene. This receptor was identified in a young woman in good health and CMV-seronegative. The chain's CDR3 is CASSVDKYNEQFF. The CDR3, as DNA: TGTGCCAGCAGCGTTGACAAATACAATGAGCAGTTCTTC.